These 27 T cell receptor beta chains came from one sample sequenced in a study of blood T cells in healthy people across ages. Primers used in a second PCR of about 7 to 12 cycles were a sample-barcoded 5' primer and a J-beta primer mix. TCRdb itself ran the 5' RACE reads through MiXCR, one entry per CDR3 protein. The table records under 1,000,000 distinct CDR3 sequences, roughly 35% of them present only once. The sample comprised blood. Source of these receptors: a man younger than 35 in good health.

The chain links TRBV4-3 to TRBJ2-2; TRBD2 is a possible D gene (6 bases). CDR3 length: 16 residues. Trimming removed 0 bases from V and 1 base from J, with 9 bases in between. Germline V gene data show CDR1 as LGHNA and CDR2 as YSLEER. In DNA, the CDR3 is TGCGCCAGCAGCCAAGACGCGGGACGGAACACCGGGGAGCTGTTTTTT. Translating gives CASSQDAGRNTGELFF.

The rearrangement joins TRBV7-2 to TRBJ1-5; tentatively, D is TRBD1 (6 bases). The CDR3 runs to 15 residues. The V end was cut by 3 bases, the J end by 6 bases, with 15 bases between. Germline V lookup: CDR1 SGHTA, CDR2 FQGNSA. The CDR3 sequence is CASSFDGGEGQPQHF. In DNA form, the CDR3 reads TGTGCCAGCAGCTTCGACGGGGGCGAAGGTCAGCCCCAGCATTTT.

This clonotype was counted a few times. The rearrangement uses TRBV12-3 or TRBV12-4 and TRBJ2-1; the match to TRBD2 covers 9 bases. The end of the DNA is better explained by TRBJ2-7, so the J call may be wrong. The CDR3 length is 17 residues. CDR3 loop: CASSLLAGDVGYNEQYF. CDR3 sequence (DNA): TGTGCCAGCAGTTTATTAGCGGGGGATGTGGGATACAATGAGCAGTACTTC.

J is TRBJ2-1 and V is TRBV30; 10 bases are shared with TRBD2. CDR3 size: 16 residues. Germline V gene sequence: CDR1 GTSNPN, CDR2 SVGIG (reference sequence). V shed 0 bases and J 5 bases; nucleotides not matched to a gene: 7. Here the CDR3 reads CAWSVSRTSGHNEQFF. CDR3 sequence (DNA): TGTGCCTGGAGTGTAAGTCGGACTAGCGGCCACAATGAGCAGTTCTTC.

The rearrangement links TRBV10-3 to TRBJ2-2; 10 bases match TRBD1. V gave up 10 bases and J gave up 1 base; unmatched junction bases: 6. This CDR3 comprises 15 residues. CDR1 is ENHRY and CDR2 is SYGVKD in the germline V gene. The CDR3 region has the DNA TGTGCCACTGAGACAGGGGGCCTGAACACCGGGGAGCTGTTTTTT. Protein sequence: CATETGGLNTGELFF.

Points on this clonotype: Given a much more abundant clone one base away, this may be a read error. This rearrangement joins TRBV20-1 to TRBJ2-1, with D perhaps matching TRBD2 (6 bases). The length of the CDR3 is 13 residues. The V gene's germline CDR1 is DFQATT and CDR2 SNEGSKA (reference sequence). CDR3 nucleotides: TGCATTGCTTATGGGGGGTACTACAATGAGCAGTTCTTC. It is translated as CIAYGGYYNEQFF.

This clonotype has at least ten counts. This chain joins TRBV12-3 or TRBV12-4 and TRBJ2-5; D is undetermined. Trimming removed 1 base at V and 0 bases at J, with 3 bases between. The CDR3 is made up of 13 amino acids. CDR3 in DNA: TGTGCCAGCAGTTTAGATAACCAAGAGACCCAGTACTTC. This codes for CASSLDNQETQYF.

There are a few counts of this clonotype. The chain uses TRBV29-1 and TRBJ1-6; 8 bases align to TRBD1. The J segment lost 9 bases and the V segment lost 4 bases, leaving 2 bases of the junction unmatched. Germline CDR1 and CDR2: SQVTM and ANQGSEA. The CDR3 is 12 amino acids. This CDR3 is CSVGTGSSPLHF. The CDR3 region has the DNA TGCAGCGTTGGGACAGGGAGTTCACCCCTCCACTTT.

For this clonotype: This sequence may be a read error, since a much larger clone differs from it by one base. V gene TRBV5-1 combines with J gene TRBJ2-1; TRBD1 matches at 11 bases. Germline CDR1 reads SGHRS; CDR2 reads YFSETQ. J gave up 6 bases and V 3 bases, and 2 bases lay outside the gene matches. The CDR3 sequence is 14 residues long. The DNA for the CDR3 is TGCGCCAGCAGCTCCGGGACAGGGGGCAATGAGCAGTTCTTC. Its translation: CASSSGTGGNEQFF.

A remark on this clonotype: Sequence at one end of the junction differs from germline and may be a read error. The chain couples TRBV6-6 to TRBJ2-7; TRBD1 agrees at 11 bases. The V gene's germline CDR1 is MNHNY and CDR2 SVGAGI (reference sequence). The CDR3 loop spans 14 amino acids. In nucleotides, the CDR3 is TGTGTCAGCAGTTTGGACAGGGGGCCCGACGAGCAGTACTTC. Translation: CVSSLDRGPDEQYF.

This clonotype occurred a few times. V gene TRBV7-9 combines with J gene TRBJ2-7; 11 positions match TRBD2. The CDR3 length is 15 residues. With 3 bases clipped from V and 5 bases from J, the junction kept 6 bases outside the gene matches. CDR1 is SEHNR and CDR2 is FQNEAQ in the germline V gene (reference sequence). In nucleotides, the CDR3 is TGTGCCAGCAGCTTTGCGGGACTAGCGGCCAACGAGCAGTACTTC. It is translated as CASSFAGLAANEQYF.

The chain is built from TRBV5-1 and TRBJ1-2; D gene unclear. Germline V gene sequence: CDR1 SGHRS, CDR2 YFSETQ. Trimming cost V 0 bases and J 7 bases, with 10 bases left between them. This CDR3 has 13 amino acids. In DNA form, the CDR3 reads TGCGCCAGCAGCTTGGAGGTTCAGGTTGGCTACACCTTC. Translating gives CASSLEVQVGYTF.

The rearrangement joins TRBV21-1 to TRBJ2-1. TRBV21-1 is noted as a pseudogene. This CDR3 contains 14 residues. For the CDR3, the DNA is TGTGCCAGCAGCAAAAAGGGTCTCGACAATGAGCAGTTCTTC. This translates into CASSKKGLDNEQFF.

V gene TRBV11-2 combines with J gene TRBJ2-1; D possibly corresponds to TRBD1 (5 bases). Germline values: CDR1 SGHAT, CDR2 FQNNGV. The germline V and J ends were trimmed by 2 bases and 4 bases, with 9 bases remaining between them. CDR3 length: 14 residues. The CDR3 spells CASSLLDTYNEQFF. The CDR3 region has the DNA TGTGCCAGCAGCTTACTGGACACATACAATGAGCAGTTCTTC.

For this clonotype: Possible read error: a much larger clone is one base away. The V gene is TRBV4-2, the J gene TRBJ2-3; no firm D call. This CDR3 has 15 residues. CDR1 is LGHNA and CDR2 is YNFKEQ in the germline V gene. In DNA form, the CDR3 reads TGTGCCAGCAGCCAAGGATCAGCTACCACAGAGACGCAGTATTTT. Encoded protein: CASSQGSATTETQYF.

Only one count was recorded for this clonotype. V and J are TRBV6-2 or TRBV6-3 and TRBJ2-7; 8 bases match TRBD1. The CDR3 has 14 amino acids. V trimming: 6 bases; J trimming: 2 bases; junction bases outside the gene matches: 6. Germline lookup yields CDR1 MNHEY and CDR2 SVGEGT. The CDR3 protein is CASRRQGRTYEQYF. For the CDR3, the DNA is TGTGCCAGCAGACGACAGGGGCGAACCTACGAGCAGTACTTC.

The gene calls are TRBV6-6 and TRBJ2-3; TRBD1 or TRBD2 may be the D gene (5 bases each). The ends were cut back, 7 bases at V and 5 bases at J, with 19 bases in the middle. Germline V gene sequence: CDR1 MNHNY, CDR2 SVGAGI (reference sequence). The CDR3 runs to 15 residues. The CDR3 protein is CASNTGTHRLDTQYF. Written as DNA, the CDR3 is TGTGCCAGCAATACCGGGACCCACCGCCTAGATACGCAGTATTTT.

A word on this clonotype: This may be a read error: a much more frequent sequence differs by one nucleotide. The genes are TRBV12-3 or TRBV12-4 and TRBJ1-1; 9 nucleotides match TRBD1. The CDR3 extends over 16 amino acids. The CDR3 coding sequence is TGTGTCAGCAGCCACAACCGGGACAGGGATTCGGCTGAAGCTTTCTTT. The encoded protein is CVSSHNRDRDSAEAFF.

This chain joins TRBV12-3 or TRBV12-4 and TRBJ1-4; weak D call: TRBD1 (6 bases). CDR3 length: 17 amino acids. Trimming removed 0 bases at V and 0 bases at J, with 11 bases between. CDR3 sequence: CASSLAWGAATNEKLFF. The CDR3, as DNA: TGTGCCAGCAGTTTAGCTTGGGGGGCGGCAACTAATGAAAAACTGTTTTTT.

The table lists this clonotype with a few counts. V and J are TRBV9 and TRBJ2-3; 8 bases are a match to TRBD2. Germline CDR1 SGDLS, CDR2 YYNGEE. V lost 1 base to trimming and J lost 5 bases; unmatched junction nucleotides: 6. The CDR3 totals 15 residues. CDR3 loop: CASSVTAGEGDTQYF. The CDR3 nucleotides are TGTGCCAGCAGCGTAACAGCGGGGGAGGGAGATACGCAGTATTTT.

This clonotype has more than one count but fewer than ten. The J gene is TRBJ2-5, the V gene TRBV20-1; TRBD1 matches 7 bases. The trim removed 6 bases at V and 1 base at J, leaving 11 bases unmatched. The CDR3 loop spans 15 amino acids. From germline, CDR1 is DFQATT and CDR2 SNEGSKA (reference sequence). The CDR3 sequence is CSASDPWDSQETQYF. As DNA, the CDR3 is TGCAGTGCCTCCGATCCATGGGACAGCCAAGAGACCCAGTACTTC.

Worth noting for this clonotype: This clone may be a read error of a much larger clone one base away. The rearrangement uses TRBV4-2 and TRBJ2-5, with 7 positions matching TRBD2. J gave up 2 bases and V 1 base, and 4 bases lay outside the gene matches. CDR3 size: 15 residues. In germline, CDR1 is LGHNA, CDR2 YNFKEQ. The CDR3 reads CASSQAASGQETQYF. The CDR3 bases are TGTGCCAGCAGCCAAGCAGCTAGCGGTCAAGAGACCCAGTACTTC.

The V gene is TRBV29-1, the J gene TRBJ2-5, with D possibly being TRBD1 (6 bases). Trimming shortened V by 4 bases and J by 11 bases, and 17 bases separated the two germline ends. Germline CDR1 SQVTM, CDR2 ANQGSEA. The CDR3 is 12 amino acids. DNA of the CDR3: TGCAGCGTTGGGAGCGGCGCAGGGGAGCAGTACTTC. Protein: CSVGSGAGEQYF.

The chain recombines TRBV12-3 or TRBV12-4 with TRBJ2-4, with D uncertain. Trimming removed 2 bases from V and 3 bases from J, with 8 bases in between. The CDR3 contains 14 residues. CDR3 DNA: TGTGCCAGCAGTTTATTAGGCAGCAAAAACATTCAGTACTTC. Residues: CASSLLGSKNIQYF.

This rearrangement joins TRBV29-1 to TRBJ2-1; D is perhaps TRBD2 (7 bases). The CDR3 consists of 14 residues. Germline-derived CDR1 and CDR2 are SQVTM and ANQGSEA. V was cut by 6 bases and J by 1 base, with 13 bases left in between. CDR3 coding DNA: TGCAGCGTAGAGGGGGGGGTATCCTACAATGAGCAGTTCTTC. Translating it yields CSVEGGVSYNEQFF.

The rearrangement uses TRBV10-3 and TRBJ2-5, with D unresolved. CDR3 length: 12 amino acids. Germline assignment: CDR1 ENHRY and CDR2 SYGVKD. Deletions cut 2 bases from V and 8 bases from J, with 9 bases between. The DNA of the CDR3 is TGTGCCATCAGTGAGCCCCCCCGAACCCAGTACTTC. This encodes CAISEPPRTQYF.

The rearrangement uses TRBV14 and TRBJ2-2; 12 positions match TRBD2. Germline loops: CDR1 SGHDN, CDR2 FVKESK. The J segment lost 0 bases and the V segment lost 4 bases, leaving 6 bases of the junction unmatched. The CDR3 extends over 18 amino acids. The CDR3 DNA reads as TGTGCCAGCAGCCCGATGGGACTAGCGGGTACGAACACCGGGGAGCTGTTTTTT. It specifies CASSPMGLAGTNTGELFF.